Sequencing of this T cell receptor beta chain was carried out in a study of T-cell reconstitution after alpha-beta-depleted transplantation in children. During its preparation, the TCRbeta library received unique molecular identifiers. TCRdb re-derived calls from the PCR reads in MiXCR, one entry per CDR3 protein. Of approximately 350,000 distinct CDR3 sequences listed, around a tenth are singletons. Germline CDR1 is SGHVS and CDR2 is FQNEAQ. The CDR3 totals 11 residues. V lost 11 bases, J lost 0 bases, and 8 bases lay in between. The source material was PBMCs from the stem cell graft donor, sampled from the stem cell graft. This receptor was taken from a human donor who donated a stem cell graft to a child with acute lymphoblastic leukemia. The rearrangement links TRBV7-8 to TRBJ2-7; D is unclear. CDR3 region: CAATSSYEQYF. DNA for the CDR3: TGTGCCGCCACCTCCTCCTACGAGCAGTACTTC.